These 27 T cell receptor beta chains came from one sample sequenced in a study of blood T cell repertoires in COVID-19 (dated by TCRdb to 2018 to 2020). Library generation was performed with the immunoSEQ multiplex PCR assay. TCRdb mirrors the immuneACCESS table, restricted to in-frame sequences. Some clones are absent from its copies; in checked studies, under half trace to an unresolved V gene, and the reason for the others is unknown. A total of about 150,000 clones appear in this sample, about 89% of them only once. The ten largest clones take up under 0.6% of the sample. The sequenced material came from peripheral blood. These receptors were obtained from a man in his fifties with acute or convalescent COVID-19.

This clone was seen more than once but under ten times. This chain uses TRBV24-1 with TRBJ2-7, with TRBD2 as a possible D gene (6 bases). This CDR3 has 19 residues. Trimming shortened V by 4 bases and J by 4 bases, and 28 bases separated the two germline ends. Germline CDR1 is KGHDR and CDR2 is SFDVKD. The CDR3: CATSEPPGLLILGVYEQYF. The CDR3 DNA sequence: TGTGCCACCAGTGAACCGCCGGGACTTCTTATCCTAGGGGTATACGAGCAGTACTTC.

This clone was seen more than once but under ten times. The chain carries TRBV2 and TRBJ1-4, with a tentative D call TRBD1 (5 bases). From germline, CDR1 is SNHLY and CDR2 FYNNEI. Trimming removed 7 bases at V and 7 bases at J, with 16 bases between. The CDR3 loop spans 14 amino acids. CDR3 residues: CASTGVGAGEKLFF. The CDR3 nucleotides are TGTGCCAGCACGGGGGTCGGGGCGGGTGAAAAACTGTTTTTT.

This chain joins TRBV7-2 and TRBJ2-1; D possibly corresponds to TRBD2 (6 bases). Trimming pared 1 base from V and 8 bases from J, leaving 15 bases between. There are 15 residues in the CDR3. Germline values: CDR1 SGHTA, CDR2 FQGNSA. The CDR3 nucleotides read TGTGCCAGCAGCTTAGGGGGACTCGAAGTGGATGAGCAGTTCTTC. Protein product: CASSLGGLEVDEQFF.

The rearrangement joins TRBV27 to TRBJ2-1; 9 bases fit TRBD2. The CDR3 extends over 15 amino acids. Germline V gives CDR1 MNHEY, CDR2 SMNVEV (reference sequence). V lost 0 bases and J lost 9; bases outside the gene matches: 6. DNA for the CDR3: TGTGCCAGCAGTTTATCTGCGGGAGGGTCTGGTGAGCAGTTCTTC. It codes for CASSLSAGGSGEQFF.

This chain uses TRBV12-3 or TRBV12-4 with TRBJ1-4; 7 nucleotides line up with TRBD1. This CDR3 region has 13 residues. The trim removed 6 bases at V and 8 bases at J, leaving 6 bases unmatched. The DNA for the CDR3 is TGTGCCAGCAGATGGACAGGTGGCGAAAAACTGTTTTTT. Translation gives CASRWTGGEKLFF.

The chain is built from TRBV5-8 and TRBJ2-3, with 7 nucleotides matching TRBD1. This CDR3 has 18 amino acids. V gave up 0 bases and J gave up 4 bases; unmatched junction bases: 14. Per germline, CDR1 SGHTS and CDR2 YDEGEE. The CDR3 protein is CASSLAGQSWGPPDTQYF. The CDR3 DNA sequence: TGTGCCAGCAGCTTGGCGGGACAGTCCTGGGGGCCCCCAGATACGCAGTATTTT.

The CDR3 loop is CASSQERQEETQYF. The CDR3 nucleotides read TGTGCCAGCAGCCAAGAGAGACAGGAGGAGACCCAGTACTTC. V and J are TRBV3-1 (or the pseudogene TRBV3-2) and TRBJ2-5; D might be TRBD1 (6 bases). V was clipped by 0 bases and J by 5 bases, with 10 bases between them. The CDR3 length is 14 residues. Germline CDR1 LGHDT, CDR2 YNNKEL (reference sequence).

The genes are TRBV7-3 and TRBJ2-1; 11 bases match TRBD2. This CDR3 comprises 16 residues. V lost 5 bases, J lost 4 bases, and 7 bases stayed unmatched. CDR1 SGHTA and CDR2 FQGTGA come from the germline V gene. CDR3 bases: TGTGCCAGCAGCCTTACGGGACTAGCGGATTACAATGAGCAGTTCTTC. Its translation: CASSLTGLADYNEQFF.

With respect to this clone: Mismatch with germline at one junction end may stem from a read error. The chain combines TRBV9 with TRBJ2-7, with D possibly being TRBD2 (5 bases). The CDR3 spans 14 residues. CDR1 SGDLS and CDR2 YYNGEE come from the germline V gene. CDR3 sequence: CASSVGADSHEQYF. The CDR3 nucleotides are TGTGCCAGCAGCGTAGGTGCGGACTCCCACGAGCAGTACTTC.

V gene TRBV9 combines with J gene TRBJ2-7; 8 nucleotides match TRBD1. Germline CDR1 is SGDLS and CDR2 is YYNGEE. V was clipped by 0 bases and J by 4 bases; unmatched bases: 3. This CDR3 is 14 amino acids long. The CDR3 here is CASSVGDRPYEQYF. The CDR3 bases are TGTGCCAGCAGCGTAGGGGACAGGCCTTACGAGCAGTACTTC. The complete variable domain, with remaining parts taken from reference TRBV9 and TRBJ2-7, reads DSGVTQTPKHLITATGQRVTLRCSPRSGDLSVYWYQQSLDQGLQFLIQYYNGEERAKGNILERFSAQQFPDLHSELNLSSLELGDSALYFCASSVGDRPYEQYFGPGTRLTVT.

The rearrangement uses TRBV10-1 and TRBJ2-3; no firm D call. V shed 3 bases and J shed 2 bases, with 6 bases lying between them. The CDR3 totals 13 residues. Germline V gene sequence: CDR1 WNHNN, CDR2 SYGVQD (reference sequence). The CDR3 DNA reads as TGCGCCAGCAGTGAAACAATCACAGATACGCAGTATTTT. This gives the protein CASSETITDTQYF.

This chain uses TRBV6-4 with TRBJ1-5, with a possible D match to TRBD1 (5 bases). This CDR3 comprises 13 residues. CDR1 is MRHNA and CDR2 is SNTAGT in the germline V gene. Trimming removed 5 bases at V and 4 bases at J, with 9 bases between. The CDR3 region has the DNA TGTGCCAGCAGTCAGGGTGGGAATCAGCCCCAGCATTTT. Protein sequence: CASSQGGNQPQHF.

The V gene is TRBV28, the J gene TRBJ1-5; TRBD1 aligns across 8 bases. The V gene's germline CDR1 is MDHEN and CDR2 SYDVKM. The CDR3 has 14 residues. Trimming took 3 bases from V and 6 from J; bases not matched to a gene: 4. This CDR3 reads CASSFGQGFQPQHF. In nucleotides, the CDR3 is TGTGCCAGCAGTTTCGGACAGGGTTTTCAGCCCCAGCATTTT.

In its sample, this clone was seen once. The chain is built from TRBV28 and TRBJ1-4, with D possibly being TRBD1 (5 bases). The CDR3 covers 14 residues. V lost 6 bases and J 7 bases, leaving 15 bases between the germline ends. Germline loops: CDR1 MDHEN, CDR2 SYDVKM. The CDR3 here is CASSPWGGGEKLFF. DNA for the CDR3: TGTGCCAGCAGCCCCTGGGGGGGTGGTGAAAAACTGTTTTTT.

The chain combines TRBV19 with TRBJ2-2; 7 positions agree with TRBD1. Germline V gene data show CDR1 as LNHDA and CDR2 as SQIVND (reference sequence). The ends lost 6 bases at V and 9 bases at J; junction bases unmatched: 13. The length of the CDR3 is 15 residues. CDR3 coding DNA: TGTGCCAGTAGGCCCAGGGGGACCAACGATCGGGAGCTGTTTTTT. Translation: CASRPRGTNDRELFF.

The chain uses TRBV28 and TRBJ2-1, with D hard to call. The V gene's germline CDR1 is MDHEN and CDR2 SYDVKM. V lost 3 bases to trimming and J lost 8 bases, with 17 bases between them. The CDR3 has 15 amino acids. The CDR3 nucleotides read TGTGCCAGCAGTTTTTCCCGACATCGTCGTGATGAGCAGTTCTTC. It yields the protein CASSFSRHRRDEQFF.

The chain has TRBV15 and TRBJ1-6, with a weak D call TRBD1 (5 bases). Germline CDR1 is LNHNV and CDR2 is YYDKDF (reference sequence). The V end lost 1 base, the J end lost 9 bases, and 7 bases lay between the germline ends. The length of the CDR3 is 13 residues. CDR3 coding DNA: TGTGCCACCAGCAGAGGAAGGGGTTCACCCCTCCACTTT. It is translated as CATSRGRGSPLHF.

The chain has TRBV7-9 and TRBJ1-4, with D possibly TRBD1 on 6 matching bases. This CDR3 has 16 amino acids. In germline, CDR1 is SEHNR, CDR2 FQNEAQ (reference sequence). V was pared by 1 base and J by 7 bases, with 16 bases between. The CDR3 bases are TGTGCCAGCAGCTTAGTGGGCAGGGGCTCGCTTGAAAAACTGTTTTTT. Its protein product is CASSLVGRGSLEKLFF.

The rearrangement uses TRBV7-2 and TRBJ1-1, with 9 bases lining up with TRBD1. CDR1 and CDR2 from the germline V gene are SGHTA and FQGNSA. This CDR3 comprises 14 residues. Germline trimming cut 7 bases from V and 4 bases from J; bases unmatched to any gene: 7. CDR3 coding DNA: TGTGCCAGCACCAGACAGGGGGTTGGCACTGAAGCTTTCTTT. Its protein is CASTRQGVGTEAFF.

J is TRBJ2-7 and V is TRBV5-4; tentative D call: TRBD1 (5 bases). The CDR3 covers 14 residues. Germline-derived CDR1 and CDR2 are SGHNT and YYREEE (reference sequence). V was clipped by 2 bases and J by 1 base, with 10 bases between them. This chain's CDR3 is CASSFQGSSYEQYV. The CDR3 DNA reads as TGTGCCAGCAGCTTCCAGGGTTCTTCCTACGAGCAGTACGTC.

The CDR3 is CASSQAPGQSYGYTF. As DNA, the CDR3 is TGTGCCAGCAGCCAAGCCCCGGGACAGAGCTATGGCTACACCTTC. V gene TRBV3-1 (or the pseudogene TRBV3-2) combines with J gene TRBJ1-2, with 7 positions matching TRBD1. V was clipped by 1 base and J by 4 bases; unmatched bases: 6. Germline CDR1 and CDR2: LGHDT and YNNKEL (reference sequence). The CDR3 runs to 15 residues.

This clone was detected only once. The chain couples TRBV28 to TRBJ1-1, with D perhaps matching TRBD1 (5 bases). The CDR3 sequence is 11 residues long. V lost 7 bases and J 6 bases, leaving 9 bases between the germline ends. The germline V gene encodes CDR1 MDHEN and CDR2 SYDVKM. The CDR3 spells CASTLQAEAFF. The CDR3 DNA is TGTGCCAGCACCTTACAGGCTGAAGCTTTCTTT.

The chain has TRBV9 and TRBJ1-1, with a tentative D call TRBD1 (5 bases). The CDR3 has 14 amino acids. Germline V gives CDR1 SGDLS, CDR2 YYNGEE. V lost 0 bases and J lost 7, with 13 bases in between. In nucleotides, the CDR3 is TGTGCCAGCAGCGTAGGGCAGGGATGGAGTGAAGCTTTCTTT. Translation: CASSVGQGWSEAFF.

The CDR3 protein is CASSLPPGQLNEQFF. CDR3 nucleotides: TGCGCCAGCAGCTTACCACCCGGACAGCTTAATGAGCAGTTCTTC. This chain links TRBV5-1 with TRBJ2-1; the D gene is possibly TRBD1 (6 bases). Germline-derived CDR1 and CDR2 are SGHRS and YFSETQ. The CDR3 extends over 15 amino acids. Trimming shortened V by 2 bases and J by 7 bases, and 16 bases separated the two germline ends.

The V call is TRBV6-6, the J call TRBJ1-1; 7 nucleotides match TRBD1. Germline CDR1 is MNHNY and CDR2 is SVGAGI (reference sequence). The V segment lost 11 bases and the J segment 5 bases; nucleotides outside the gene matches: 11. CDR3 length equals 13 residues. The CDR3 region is CAVLRGPGTEAFF. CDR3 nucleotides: TGTGCCGTTTTGAGGGGGCCGGGGACTGAAGCTTTCTTT.

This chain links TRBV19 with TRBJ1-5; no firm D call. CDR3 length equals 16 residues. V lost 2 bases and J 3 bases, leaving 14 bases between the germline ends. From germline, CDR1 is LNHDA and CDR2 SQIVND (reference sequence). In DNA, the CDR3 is TGTGCCAGTAGTATACGGCAGGTCCCTATCAATCAGCCCCAGCATTTT. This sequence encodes CASSIRQVPINQPQHF.

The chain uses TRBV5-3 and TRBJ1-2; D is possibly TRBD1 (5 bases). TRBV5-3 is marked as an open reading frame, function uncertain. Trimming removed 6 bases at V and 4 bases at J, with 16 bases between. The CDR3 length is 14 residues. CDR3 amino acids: CARIFGARSYGYTF. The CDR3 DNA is TGTGCCAGAATTTTTGGGGCTAGAAGCTATGGCTACACCTTC.